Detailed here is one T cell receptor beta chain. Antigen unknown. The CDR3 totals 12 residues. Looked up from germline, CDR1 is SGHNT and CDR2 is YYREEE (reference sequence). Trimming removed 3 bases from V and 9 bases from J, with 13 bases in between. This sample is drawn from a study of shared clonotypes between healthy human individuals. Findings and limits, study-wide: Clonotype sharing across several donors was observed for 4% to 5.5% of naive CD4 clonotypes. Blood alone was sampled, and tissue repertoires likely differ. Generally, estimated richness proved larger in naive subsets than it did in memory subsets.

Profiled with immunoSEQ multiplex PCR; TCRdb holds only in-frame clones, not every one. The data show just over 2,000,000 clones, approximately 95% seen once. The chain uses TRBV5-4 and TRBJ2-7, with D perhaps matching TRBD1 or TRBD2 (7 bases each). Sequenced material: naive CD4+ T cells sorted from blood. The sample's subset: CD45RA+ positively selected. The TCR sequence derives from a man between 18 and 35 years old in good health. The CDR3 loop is CASSSRGGVQYF. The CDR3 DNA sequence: TGTGCCAGCAGCTCCAGGGGGGGTGTGCAGTACTTC.